This TCR beta chain was sequenced during a study of cytomegalovirus exposure and HLA in healthy donors (dated by TCRdb to the late 2010s). Regarding the research as a whole: According to an earlier analysis of 550 to 700 of the donors, 150 million to 200 million T cells yielded 120 million or so unique TCR beta sequences and around 300 Gb of sequence data. Roughly 300 gigabases of sequencing data and roughly 80 million unique TCR sequences made up an early release that covered around 640 HLA-typed donors. Among the roughly 430 genotyped donors, about 85% belonged to the genetic ancestry cluster associated with self-reported Caucasian donors. The study aimed to test whether signatures of past pathogen exposure could be identified by cataloging public T cell receptors. The study used immunosequencing to profile the T cell repertoires of some 600 subjects and linked those repertoires to cytomegalovirus serostatus. Along with the roughly 700-subject first cohort, a separate validation cohort of over a hundred different subjects was used. High-throughput TCR immunosequencing, statistical association of individual TCRs with disease status, and machine learning were combined to predict cytomegalovirus infection status. In a later analysis, previously published TCR beta repertoires from 550 to 700 donors were re-analyzed and high-resolution HLA genotyping was added so that TCR occurrence patterns could be studied. Rather than using new phenotypic data, the later analysis identified candidate immune exposures from TCR beta sequences and from how often those sequences occurred across donors. An earlier analysis of approximately 580 of the donors used high-throughput TCR beta sequencing to judge whether each TCR beta V gene segment behaved as functional or pseudogenic. Donor age, sex, ethnicity and CMV serostatus were collected together with the repertoire data. A later genetic analysis took genome-wide SNP genotypes for about three fifths of the 666 donors and used that subset as a discovery cohort. Every discovery cohort repertoire had been produced on one sequencing platform. HLA typing included class I and class II loci at four-digit resolution. The number of typed donors differed by locus: about 629-630 for A, B, C, DRB1 and DQB1; 522 for DQA1; over 600 for DPA1; and about 450 for DPB1. Because of strong linkage in the cohort, roughly five DR-DQ haplotypes were treated as single units for association and clustering. On average, 235,054 unique TCR beta nucleotide sequences were sequenced per donor among about 400 genotyped donors of the cohort, with roughly a sixth of those sequences being non-productive. Broad study findings and their caveats: In a later analysis, around 17,000 TCR beta sequences were associated with specific HLA alleles at a false discovery rate of 0.05. Strong co-occurrence of HLA alleles, especially DR and DQ, made assigning TCR associations to individual alleles difficult. A later analysis reported that several top co-occurrence clusters appeared linked to parvovirus B19, influenza, CMV and Epstein-Barr virus. In a later genetic analysis, a missense DCLRE1C variant was associated with V-gene and J-gene trimming of TCR beta chains, and the association was replicated in an independent cohort. A few of the identified cytomegalovirus-associated TCR beta chains were confirmed in vitro to be specific for cytomegalovirus antigens. According to a later genetic analysis, donors in an Asian-associated ancestry cluster had fewer N-insertions in productive TCRs than the approximately 710-donor mean. Most CMV-associated TCR beta chains appeared to be HLA-restricted in a later analysis, and the HLA associations seemed to be driven largely by CMV exposure. Broadly in line with IMGT annotations, most TCR beta V segments showed up in productive rearrangements about 90% or about 30% of the time in an earlier analysis of 450 to 600 of the donors. Compared with equally common non-associated chains, HLA-associated TCR beta chains in a later analysis were more clonally expanded and had lower generation probabilities. The study gave a list of under 200 TCR beta chains associated with cytomegalovirus. HLA typing was unavailable for some donors at each locus, so association tests used only the typed subset. A further reported finding was that TCR beta sequences accurately predicted the HLA-A and HLA-B alleles for most subjects in the first cohort. Some IMGT-functional V segments, including TRBV6-2 and TRBV6-3, could not be distinguished by the 87-base-pair reads and were therefore excluded. According to a later analysis, TCR association rates differed among HLA loci, with DRB1 alleles showing the most associated TCRs and HLA-C alleles showing the fewest. This cohort had only TCR beta chains sequenced, and the lack of alpha or paired-chain data limited which features could be detected. Most TCR sequences were seen in very few donors, while some public TCRs were found in many individuals. In both the original and validation cohorts, the classifier was reported to diagnose cytomegalovirus status with high specificity and sensitivity. The sequencing pipeline was judged likely to have produced a cluster of highly shared sequence variants as a technical artifact. The authors suggested that the approach could potentially be generalized to other disease states and immunological phenotypes. Correlated functional status among segregating V segments might reflect linkage disequilibrium, but an unknown experimental factor could not be ruled out. Over 15 rarely observed V segments, including chromosome 9 orphons, were excluded from the earlier analysis of some 590 of the donors because counts were too low. The presence/absence analyses assumed that sequencing depth was roughly uniform across donors, and that assumption may not be true. The only immune exposure information available for the cohort was CMV serostatus.

Compared with germline, V lacks 3 bases and J lacks 3 bases; bases without a gene match: 7. CDR1 and CDR2 are read off the germline V gene (reference sequence) as SGHNT and YYREEE. From the cysteine through the phenylalanine, the CDR3 covers 15 amino acids. Only the CDR3 portion is preserved as DNA: 45 bases, with reading frame beginning at the first base. Library method: the immunoSEQ multiplex PCR assay. For the multiplex PCR, a mixture combining 60 forward primers for TCR Vbeta segments and 13 reverse primers for TCR Jbeta segments was used. A multiplex PCR assay on genomic DNA amplified the CDR3 region of rearranged TCR beta genes. Amplified TCR beta libraries were sequenced as 87-base-pair reads on the Illumina HiSeq System. As for the authors' bioinformatics: A later analysis tallied roughly 80 million unique TCR beta chains across the 666 repertoires, and about 12 million of those chains were shared by two or more donors. To remove PCR and sequencing errors, raw reads were error-corrected and collapsed into unique sequences using a nearest-neighbor algorithm that merged closely related sequences. CDR3 sequences were aligned to IMGT reference sequences to assign V, D and J gene segments. For a sequence to be retained, at least a six-nucleotide match to both a V gene segment and a J gene segment was required. A rearrangement was called productive if the CDR3 had no stop codons and remained in frame with V and J, and every other rearrangement was called non-productive. CDR3 was defined according to IMGT convention as the region running from the second conserved V-encoded cysteine to the conserved J-encoded phenylalanine. Sequences without an unambiguous match to a single V gene segment were excluded from the earlier analysis of a few hundred of the donors. In an earlier analysis of around 600 of the donors, V segments were called functional above 56.7% productive rearrangements and were called segregating when the between-donor standard deviation exceeded 5%. A statistical classification framework was built for diagnosing cytomegalovirus status from the catalog of TCR beta chain sequences. In a later analysis, V and J genes were assigned by comparing TCR nucleotide sequences against IMGT/GENE-DB human TR gene sequences. The TCRdist pipeline was used in a later analysis to assign CDR3 sequences and most-parsimonious VDJ recombination scenarios. In a later analysis, each TCR beta chain was defined by its CDR3 amino acid sequence together with its V-gene family, and reads lacking a unique V-gene family were excluded. A later analysis removed roughly 590 highly shared, low-generation-probability nucleotide sequences to deal with suspected cross-contamination and a sequencing artifact. In a later analysis, a clonal expansion index was calculated for each public chain from normalized within-repertoire ranks of inferred template counts. In a later analysis, generation probabilities were computed with a VDJ recombination model fitted to out-of-frame rearrangements, and the resulting probabilities were checked against IGoR. In a later analysis, TCR-TCR, TCR-HLA and TCR-CMV co-occurrence was scored with hypergeometric tests, and a repertoire-size bias correction was applied to TCR pairs. False discovery rates were estimated in a later analysis by permuting HLA or CMV assignments 20 times. In a later analysis, co-occurring TCRs were grouped with DBSCAN, and TCRdist sequence similarity was added when clustering was performed within HLA-allele-positive subsets. Repertoires with fewer than 30,000 or more than 120,000 public chains, plus five repertoires with anomalous nucleotide sharing, were excluded from co-occurrence clustering. In its TCRdb copy, this immuneACCESS table keeps in-frame sequences only and misses some clones. Where compared with another copy, unresolved V genes explain less than half of these, and the others have no known cause. That table is the source of V, J and clone size, and D and trimming were worked out from the DNA. This sample comprises under 250,000 clones, about 84% of them detected only once. The ten largest make up about 1.2% of the sample.

About this clone itself: The antigen this receptor binds is unknown. Qualities for individual bases were not recorded, and no much larger clone is one base off.

The cohort consisted of hundreds of healthy bone marrow donors. At the time of sampling, all cohort members were nominally healthy, though unrecorded immune exposures were likely present. CMV serostatus was positive for about 300 and negative for about half of the roughly 700 cohort members, and was not recorded for this donor. Every donor gave a peripheral blood sample, and the peripheral blood mononuclear cells from that sample were used for TCR beta sequencing. Genomic DNA extraction from the blood cell samples was performed with the Qiagen DNeasy Blood Extraction Kit. The chain couples TRBV5-4 to TRBJ2-3; the junction holds 7 bases that match TRBD2. This TCR derives from a human donor in good health. Material: PBMCs. The CDR3 corresponds to CASSSRRRETDTQYF. The DNA reads TGTGCCAGCAGCTCTCGGAGGCGGGAGACAGATACGCAGTATTTT.